This entry concerns a single TCR beta chain. The antigen remains unidentified. The V segment lost 0 bases and the J segment 1 base; nucleotides outside the gene matches: 3. Germline V gene sequence: CDR1 SGHRS, CDR2 YFSETQ. CDR3 length equals 16 residues. The study drew all its donors from Caucasian adults living in Nashville, Tennessee. This entry is derived from a study of shared clonotypes between healthy human individuals. Study findings and constraints: Among donors, clonotype sharing was expected to be affected by sequencing depth. Sampling covered blood only; tissue repertoires likely differ. In general, naive subsets displayed greater estimated richness than memory subsets did.

Measured with immunoSEQ multiplex PCR; TCRdb has only the in-frame clones, and not every one. The sample lists about 1 million clones, 75% occurring once. Input material: memory CD4+ T cells sorted from blood. Subset denoted: CD45RA-negative fraction. This TCR derives from a man aged 18 to 35 in good health. V and J are TRBV5-1 and TRBJ2-5; TRBD2 agrees at 10 bases. The CDR3 protein is CASSLEVAGGQETQYF. In DNA form, the CDR3 reads TGCGCCAGCAGCTTGGAAGTAGCGGGGGGCCAAGAGACCCAGTACTTC.